This TCR beta chain is from a study of blood T cell repertoires in COVID-19. As for the study in general: The origin of the acute and convalescent COVID-19 samples was the United States, Italy and Spain.

Looked up from germline, CDR1 is SNHLY and CDR2 is FYNNEI. This CDR3 has 11 residues. Deletions cut 4 bases from V and 5 bases from J, with 3 bases between. Points on this clone: Additional DNA sequences in this sample encode the identical CDR3.

Original processing methods: Estimated nucleated cell counts came from reference gene primer amplification. The repertoire was sequenced with immunoSEQ multiplex PCR; TCRdb's copy has only in-frame clones and lacks some. V and J calls plus clone size are reproduced from that table; the DNA served to infer D and trimming. The table shows about 190,000 clones, with more than 70% occurring only once. The gene calls are TRBV2 and TRBJ1-5, with D unresolved. The receptor was isolated from a woman aged 80 or older with active or convalescent COVID-19. Sequenced input: peripheral blood. The CDR3 nucleotides read TGTGCCAGCAGTGTCGATCAGCCCCAGCATTTT. Amino acids: CASSVDQPQHF.